The clone carrying this T cell receptor beta chain was observed many times. Losses at the gene ends were 5 bases for V and 3 bases for J; bases not matched to a gene: 4. Per the germline V gene, CDR1 is SGHVS and CDR2 is FNYEAQ. There are 13 residues in the CDR3. CDR3 regions were amplified by Arm-PCR using iRepertoire HTBI primers to build TCR beta libraries. TCRdb reanalysed the multiplex PCR reads using MiXCR and keeps one entry per CDR3 protein. The data contain a few hundred thousand distinct CDR3 sequences, roughly 21% of them seen just once; the ten biggest clones take up roughly 6.9%. Time point: persistent/refractory GD, antithyroid drugs over 5 years with positive TRAb. Scientists built the TCR library using RNA that was extracted from PBMCs. The record originates from a study of regulatory T cells in long-lasting Graves disease.

The material sequenced was peripheral blood mononuclear cells (PBMCs), taken when the disease was refractory, from a patient treated with antithyroid drugs. This sequence originates from a female donor with Graves disease. This chain joins TRBV7-6 and TRBJ2-7; 7 bases line up with TRBD1. The CDR3 spells CASSPTGFYEQYF. The CDR3 coding sequence is TGTGCCAGCAGCCCGACAGGGTTCTACGAGCAGTACTTC. Full variable domain (missing parts from reference TRBV7-6 and TRBJ2-7): GAGVSQSPRYKVTKRGQDVALRCDPISGHVSLYWYRQALGQGPEFLTYFNYEAQQDKSGLPNDRFSAERPEGSISTLTIQRTEQRDSAMYRCASSPTGFYEQYFGPGTRLTVT.